Given below is one T cell receptor (beta chain) in context. The entry originates in a study of cytomegalovirus exposure and HLA in healthy donors. Researchers ran the PCR with 60 Vbeta and 13 Jbeta primers. Profiled with immunoSEQ multiplex PCR; TCRdb holds only in-frame clones, not every one. This table holds about 70,000 clones, about 67% found once. Germline CDR1 reads SGHVS; CDR2 reads FQNEAQ. This CDR3 is 15 amino acids long. V was clipped by 5 bases and J by 1 base; unmatched bases: 2. The V and J genes are TRBV7-8 and TRBJ2-3; 11 bases match TRBD2. Material for sequencing was PBMCs. This TCR derives from a human donor in good health. CDR3 region: CASSAGLAGTDTQYF. Here the CDR3 DNA reads TGTGCCAGCAGCGCGGGACTAGCGGGCACAGATACGCAGTATTTT.